These 21 T cell receptor beta chains came from one sample sequenced in a study of blood T cell repertoires in COVID-19. Repertoires were generated with immunoSEQ multiplex PCR, while TCRdb's copy carries only in-frame clones and drops some. Counted here are 250,000 to 300,000 clones, 75% to 90% occurring once; the ten biggest clones make up roughly 2%. Sequencing was done on a sample of peripheral blood. Receptor source: a man aged 30 to 45 with active or convalescent COVID-19.

This clone has a handful of counts. This sequence joins TRBV21-1 and TRBJ2-6; the table's D call TRBD2 went unverified against the DNA. TRBV21-1 is shown as a pseudogene. The CDR3 is 18 residues long. The CDR3 DNA reads TGTGCCAGCAACCTAAAGGTAGCCCTACTCTCTGGGGCCAACGTCCTGACTTTC. It specifies CASNLKVALLSGANVLTF.

J is TRBJ2-1 and V is TRBV27; 13 bases line up with TRBD2. This CDR3 comprises 17 residues. Germline V gene lookup returns CDR1 MNHEY and CDR2 SMNVEV (reference sequence). V lost 4 bases to trimming and J lost 9 bases; unmatched junction nucleotides: 12. The DNA of the CDR3 is TGTGCCAGCAGTTCAGGACTAGCGGGGGTTTATAGAGGTGAGCAGTTCTTC. It encodes CASSSGLAGVYRGEQFF.

The chain is built from TRBV7-9 and TRBJ1-1, with D perhaps TRBD1 (5 bases). With 8 bases removed from V and 4 bases from J, the gap between germline ends came to 14 bases. The CDR3 consists of 13 residues. The germline gives CDR1 SEHNR, CDR2 FQNEAQ (reference sequence). The CDR3 DNA reads TGTGCCAGCCTACCGGGGAGGGGCACTGAAGCTTTCTTT. It encodes CASLPGRGTEAFF.

This clone was recorded a few times. J is TRBJ2-3 and V is TRBV12-1; no check of the table's D call, TRBD1, against the DNA was made. TRBV12-1 is flagged as a pseudogene. The CDR3 is made up of 15 amino acids. The CDR3 protein is CASSGQCSSTDTQYF. CDR3 nucleotides: TGTGCCAGCAGCGGACAGTGCTCTAGCACAGATACGCAGTATTTT.

The rearrangement joins TRBV7-8 to TRBJ1-2, with a weak D call TRBD1 (5 bases). The CDR3 is 16 residues long. Deletions cut 1 base from V and 3 bases from J, with 15 bases between. The germline gives CDR1 SGHVS, CDR2 FQNEAQ. CDR3 amino acids: CASSLDDIGGYYGYTF. The CDR3 DNA reads TGTGCCAGCAGCTTAGACGACATCGGGGGGTACTATGGCTACACCTTC. Together with reference TRBV7-8 and TRBJ1-2, the CDR3 gives the full variable domain: GAGVSQSPRYKVAKRGQDVALRCDPISGHVSLFWYQQALGQGPEFLTYFQNEAQLDKSGLPSDRFFAERPEGSVSTLKIQRTQQEDSAVYLCASSLDDIGGYYGYTFGSGTRLTVV.

The CDR3 bases are TGTGCCAGCAGTTTATACGCAGGGCCACAGTCTACCTACGAGCAGTACTTC. The encoded protein is CASSLYAGPQSTYEQYF. The rearrangement uses TRBV27 and TRBJ2-7; possible D gene TRBD1, 5 bases. Looked up from germline, CDR1 is MNHEY and CDR2 is SMNVEV (reference sequence). The CDR3 consists of 17 residues. Trimming took off 1 base at V and 2 bases at J, with 18 bases between the two ends.

The V and J genes are TRBV18 and TRBJ2-1, with D unclear. Trimming cost V 3 bases and J 3 bases, with 12 bases left between them. Germline lookup yields CDR1 KGHSH and CDR2 LQKENI. The CDR3 totals 15 residues. Here the CDR3 reads CASSPGQRNYNEQFF. CDR3 sequence (DNA): TGTGCCAGCTCACCGGGCCAACGAAACTACAATGAGCAGTTCTTC.

This clone has only a few counts. CDR3 DNA sequence: TGCGCCAGCGGAGGGTACAGCGGGGGGTTGAACACCGGGGAGCTGTTTTTT. This translates into CASGGYSGGLNTGELFF. The V and J genes are TRBV10-2 and TRBJ2-2; 9 bases fit TRBD2. The trim removed 8 bases at V and 1 base at J, leaving 11 bases unmatched. From germline, CDR1 is WSHSY and CDR2 SAAADI. This CDR3 is built from 17 residues.

This clone has more than one count but fewer than ten. The chain joins TRBV18 to TRBJ2-5; possible D gene TRBD1, 6 bases. CDR1 and CDR2 (germline): KGHSH, LQKENI. This CDR3 comprises 14 residues. The germline V and J ends were trimmed by 6 bases and 1 base, with 12 bases remaining between them. The CDR3 is CASSDRRTQETQYF. The DNA of the CDR3 is TGTGCCAGCTCCGACAGGCGGACCCAAGAGACCCAGTACTTC.

V usage is TRBV6-5 and J usage is TRBJ2-7; 8 positions agree with TRBD1. Germline V gives CDR1 MNHEY, CDR2 SVGAGI. The junction had 11 bases not matched to a gene; V was cut back by 8 bases and J by 2 bases. The CDR3 sequence is 15 residues long. The chain's CDR3 is CASAPRETGAYEQYF. The CDR3 DNA sequence: TGTGCCAGCGCACCTCGGGAGACAGGGGCCTACGAGCAGTACTTC.

This clone was detected only once. This rearrangement joins TRBV9 to TRBJ1-1, with 10 bases that match TRBD1. Germline V gene sequence: CDR1 SGDLS, CDR2 YYNGEE. The CDR3 loop spans 12 amino acids. V dropped 5 bases and J dropped 8; count of bases not matched to a gene: 3. CDR3 loop: CASRGTGVEAFF. As DNA, the CDR3 is TGTGCCAGCAGGGGGACAGGGGTCGAAGCTTTCTTT.

This chain uses TRBV3-1 (or the pseudogene TRBV3-2) with TRBJ2-7; D not certain. The germline CDR1 and CDR2 sequences are LGHDT and YNNKEL (reference sequence). V was clipped by 5 bases and J by 6 bases, with 11 bases between them. The CDR3 is 12 residues long. The CDR3 spells CASSLNSPEQYF. CDR3 coding DNA: TGTGCCAGCAGCTTAAATAGCCCCGAGCAGTACTTC.

The gene calls are TRBV5-1 and TRBJ2-7; D may be TRBD2 (6 bases). CDR1 is SGHRS, CDR2 YFSETQ, per germline. This CDR3 comprises 14 residues. The V end lost 4 bases, the J end lost 1 base, and 12 bases lay between the germline ends. CDR3 in DNA: TGCGCCAGCAGCCCTGGGGACTTTTCCTACGAGCAGTACTTC. As protein: CASSPGDFSYEQYF.

J is TRBJ2-7 and V is TRBV11-2; D is unclear. CDR3 length: 17 amino acids. Trimming stripped 5 bases from V and 2 bases from J, with 22 bases between. Germline V lookup: CDR1 SGHAT, CDR2 FQNNGV. The CDR3 loop reads CASSTIRKIQTPYEQYF. The CDR3 coding sequence is TGTGCCAGCAGCACAATCAGGAAAATACAAACCCCCTACGAGCAGTACTTC.

The rearrangement links TRBV9 to TRBJ2-5, with 7 bases lining up with TRBD1. Germline V gives CDR1 SGDLS, CDR2 YYNGEE. The CDR3 length is 16 residues. The V and J ends lost 0 bases and 2 bases, in that order; junction bases with no gene match: 7. CDR3 sequence (DNA): TGTGCCAGCAGCGTAGGGACAGGTCATTCACAAGAGACCCAGTACTTC. Its protein is CASSVGTGHSQETQYF.

V and J are TRBV12-3 or TRBV12-4 and TRBJ1-1; no definite D call. The CDR3 runs 13 residues. V shed 6 bases and J shed 1 base, with 9 bases lying between them. Here the CDR3 DNA reads TGTGCCAGCAGGCGGAACCGGAACACTGAAGCTTTCTTT. Its translation is CASRRNRNTEAFF.

The V call is TRBV20-1, the J call TRBJ2-5; no clear D gene. Germline values: CDR1 DFQATT, CDR2 SNEGSKA (reference sequence). The length of the CDR3 is 10 residues. Trimming shortened V by 4 bases and J by 5 bases, and 5 bases separated the two germline ends. The CDR3 region has the DNA TGCAGTGCTATCTCGGAGACCCAGTACTTC. The encoded protein is CSAISETQYF.

The rearrangement uses TRBV5-1 and TRBJ1-1; 7 bases agree with TRBD1. The V gene end was trimmed by 0 bases and the J gene end by 0 bases; junction bases not matched to a gene: 17. The germline V gene has CDR1 SGHRS and CDR2 YFSETQ. The CDR3 is 20 amino acids. The CDR3 sequence is CASSLGVWFPGQTMNTEAFF. CDR3 in DNA: TGCGCCAGCAGCTTGGGCGTTTGGTTTCCGGGACAGACAATGAACACTGAAGCTTTCTTT.

The CDR3 spells CASTPRGGEAFF. CDR3 coding DNA: TGTGCCAGCACCCCCAGGGGCGGTGAAGCTTTCTTT. This chain uses TRBV5-4 with TRBJ1-1; TRBD1 might be the D (6 bases). The V end lost 6 bases, the J end lost 7 bases, and 13 bases lay between the germline ends. The CDR3 loop spans 12 amino acids. CDR1 is SGHNT and CDR2 is YYREEE in the germline V gene (reference sequence).

The chain joins TRBV9 to TRBJ2-7; perhaps TRBD1 as D (6 bases). Trimming removed 0 bases at V and 5 bases at J, with 12 bases between. CDR1 and CDR2 from the germline V gene are SGDLS and YYNGEE. This CDR3 contains 14 residues. The CDR3 protein is CASSVGSRGNEQYF. The CDR3 nucleotides are TGTGCCAGCAGCGTAGGATCCAGGGGAAACGAGCAGTACTTC.

The chain has TRBV4-3 and TRBJ1-3; D might be TRBD1 (6 bases). CDR3 length equals 18 residues. With 1 base removed from V and 2 bases from J, the gap between germline ends came to 18 bases. Germline assignment: CDR1 LGHNA and CDR2 YSLEER. The CDR3 DNA reads as TGCGCCAGCAGCCAAGTTGGGACATTTCACCCCACTGGAAACACCATATATTTT. This sequence encodes CASSQVGTFHPTGNTIYF.